What follows are 5 T cell receptor beta chains derived from one specimen sequenced in a study of T cell changes during pregnancy in multiple sclerosis. Clones were read by immunoSEQ multiplex PCR, and TCRdb kept only the in-frame ones, dropping some. This table has around 50,000 clones, around 90% appearing once. Sequences were derived from CD4+ T cells from peripheral blood mononuclear cells, sampled in the third trimester of pregnancy. These receptor sequences come from a female donor with multiple sclerosis, enrolled in a pregnancy study.

The chain is built from TRBV30 and TRBJ2-3; TRBD1 matches 8 bases. This CDR3 is 13 amino acids long. Germline CDR1 and CDR2: GTSNPN and SVGIG (reference sequence). The CDR3 DNA is TGTGCGGCGACAGGGGAACGCACAGATACGCAGTATTTT. Its protein is CAATGERTDTQYF.

This clone has only a few counts. The V and J genes are TRBV7-3 and TRBJ1-1; perhaps TRBD1 as D (5 bases). This CDR3 has 16 residues. The V end was cut by 5 bases, the J end by 1 base, with 17 bases between. CDR1 SGHTA and CDR2 FQGTGA come from the germline V gene. CDR3 amino acids: CASSPTGGGQNTEAFF. In nucleotides, the CDR3 is TGTGCCAGCAGCCCAACGGGGGGGGGTCAGAACACTGAAGCTTTCTTT.

J is TRBJ1-6 and V is TRBV10-2; unclear D gene. Germline V lookup: CDR1 WSHSY, CDR2 SAAADI. The CDR3 sequence is 16 residues long. Trimming stripped 3 bases from V and 6 bases from J, with 15 bases between. CDR3 in amino acids: CASSDGRLGFNSPLHF. The CDR3 DNA is TGCGCCAGCAGTGACGGCAGGTTGGGCTTTAATTCACCCCTCCACTTT.

The chain is built from TRBV14 and TRBJ2-7; TRBD1 matches 7 bases. J lost 5 bases, V lost 1 base, and 8 bases had no gene match. Germline V CDR1 and CDR2: SGHDN, FVKESK. The CDR3 has 15 residues. The CDR3 reads CASSQGRGLYNEQYF. The CDR3, as DNA: TGTGCCAGCAGCCAAGGAAGGGGGCTGTACAACGAGCAGTACTTC.

Details on this clone: The junction and the germline gene differ at one end; a read error may be behind it. This chain uses TRBV30 with TRBJ1-5; the D gene is possibly TRBD1 (5 bases). Germline lookup yields CDR1 GTSNPN and CDR2 SVGIG (reference sequence). The CDR3 spans 13 residues. The CDR3 DNA sequence: TGTGCCTGGAGTGGGGGGGGGAATCAGCCCCCGCATTTT. This translates into CAWSGGGNQPPHF.